This is a list of T cell receptor beta chains from one sample in a study of T-cell reconstitution after alpha-beta-depleted transplantation in children. TCRdb itself ran the PCR reads through MiXCR, one entry per CDR3 protein. Of 45,000 to 60,000 distinct CDR3 sequences listed, roughly 50% are singletons. The sample in question was peripheral blood, obtained before TCRalphabeta/CD19-depleted stem cell transplant. The receptors derive from a boy in the first two years of life with SCID, due to receive a stem cell transplant. CDR3s include the opening cysteine and the closing phenylalanine or tryptophan. A D gene is named only where the DNA matches it firmly. Clone size, where shown, is once, few, many, or a class for clones that have expanded.

TRBJ2-1	NA	11	NA	TRBV7-2	CASESYNEQFF	TGTGCCTCAGAGTCCTACAATGAGCAGTTCTTC
TRBJ2-2	NA	15	NA	TRBV5-1	CASSLRVRDTGELFF	TGCGCCAGCAGCTTGCGAGTCAGGGACACCGGGGAGCTGTTTTTT
TRBJ2-5	many	15	NA	TRBV5-4	CASSSGDRVPETQYF	TGTGCCAGCAGCTCGGGAGACAGGGTACCAGAGACCCAGTACTTC
TRBJ2-3	NA	20	TRBD2	TRBV12-3/TRBV12-4	CASSLRGLAGGPSSTDTQYF	TGTGCCAGCAGTTTAAGGGGACTAGCGGGGGGCCCCTCTAGCACAGATACGCAGTATTTT
TRBJ2-1	NA	11	NA	TRBV9	CASSIRNEQFF	TGTGCCAGCAGCATAAGAAATGAGCAGTTCTTC
TRBJ1-1	NA	14	NA	TRBV7-9	CASNPAGPNTEAFF	TGTGCCAGCAATCCTGCAGGGCCTAACACTGAAGCTTTCTTT
TRBJ1-3	NA	15	NA	TRBV7-9	CASSLGSTRGNTIYF	TGTGCCAGCAGCTTAGGTTCTACGCGGGGAAACACCATATATTTT
TRBJ2-7	many	14	NA	TRBV5-1	CASSLRGQSYEQYF	TGCGCCAGCAGCCTTCGGGGTCAGTCCTACGAGCAGTACTTC
TRBJ1-1	NA	17	NA	TRBV7-9	CASSLGIGGSLNTEAFF	TGTGCCAGCAGCTTAGGAATCGGCGGCAGCCTAAACACTGAAGCTTTCTTT
TRBJ1-1	NA	15	NA	TRBV5-5	CASSLGGTGRSEAFF	TGTGCCAGCAGCTTAGGTGGCACAGGGAGGAGTGAAGCTTTCTTT
TRBJ1-1	NA	16	NA	TRBV5-1	CASSDARAGRNTEAFF	TGCGCCAGCAGCGATGCCCGGGCAGGGCGAAACACTGAAGCTTTCTTT
TRBJ1-1	NA	13	NA	TRBV7-9	CASSRGGWTEAFF	TGTGCCAGCAGCCGGGGGGGCTGGACTGAAGCTTTCTTT